The rows below give T cell receptor beta chains drawn from one sample of a study of T cell repertoires in urothelial bladder cancer. Clones were sequenced by immunoSEQ multiplex PCR, and TCRdb holds only the in-frame ones, with some missing. The table lists approximately 10,000 clones, roughly 63% of them singletons. Sequenced: tumor-infiltrating cells from bladder cancer. The source is a human donor with urothelial carcinoma. CDR3s include the opening cysteine and the closing phenylalanine or tryptophan. D genes are given only for firm matches. Size values are once, few and many counts, or a class for expanded clones, and some rows have none.

d_call: .; clone_size: .; j_call: TRBJ1-1; v_call: TRBV2; cdr3_length: 15; cdr3_nt: TGTGCCAGCAGTGAGGGGCAGGTTGGCTGGACTGAAGCTTTCTTT; cdr3_aa: CASSEGQVGWTEAFF
d_call: .; clone_size: few; j_call: TRBJ2-2; v_call: TRBV4-1; cdr3_length: 15; cdr3_nt: TGCGCCAGCAGCCACCGCGGGGCTCTCGGCGGGGAGCTGTTTTTT; cdr3_aa: CASSHRGALGGELFF
d_call: TRBD1; clone_size: .; j_call: TRBJ1-5; v_call: TRBV4-3; cdr3_length: 19; cdr3_nt: TGCGCCAGCAGCCAAGCCACACGGGCAGGGGGCGGAAGCAATCAGCCCCAGCATTTT; cdr3_aa: CASSQATRAGGGSNQPQHF
d_call: .; clone_size: .; j_call: TRBJ2-7; v_call: TRBV13; cdr3_length: 17; cdr3_nt: TGTGCCAGCAGCTTACGAGGTCCAGGGGTTAACTACTACGAGCAGTACTTC; cdr3_aa: CASSLRGPGVNYYEQYF
d_call: .; clone_size: few; j_call: TRBJ2-3; v_call: TRBV30; cdr3_length: 14; cdr3_nt: TGTGCCTGGAGTGTTCTGGCGAGCACAGATACGCAGTATTTT; cdr3_aa: CAWSVLASTDTQYF
d_call: .; clone_size: .; j_call: TRBJ1-1; v_call: TRBV10-3; cdr3_length: 17; cdr3_nt: TGTGCCATCAGTGATGGGGTGGGTTGGGTTCCGAACACTGAAGCTTTCTTT; cdr3_aa: CAISDGVGWVPNTEAFF
d_call: TRBD1; clone_size: few; j_call: TRBJ2-3; v_call: TRBV5-5; cdr3_length: 15; cdr3_nt: TGTGCCAGCAGCTTGGCGACAGGGAACACAGATACGCAGTATTTT; cdr3_aa: CASSLATGNTDTQYF
d_call: TRBD1; clone_size: .; j_call: TRBJ2-6; v_call: TRBV5-4; cdr3_length: 18; cdr3_nt: TGTGCCAGCAGCTCGGCGACAGGGGGCCTTGGTGGGGCCAACGTCCTGACTTTC; cdr3_aa: CASSSATGGLGGANVLTF
d_call: .; clone_size: .; j_call: TRBJ2-7; v_call: TRBV28; cdr3_length: 13; cdr3_nt: TGTGCCAGCACCCCGTCATCTCGTTACGAGCAGTACTTC; cdr3_aa: CASTPSSRYEQYF
d_call: TRBD1; clone_size: .; j_call: TRBJ2-3; v_call: TRBV10-3; cdr3_length: 13; cdr3_nt: TGTGCCATACAGGGGGCAAGCACAGATACGCAGTATTTT; cdr3_aa: CAIQGASTDTQYF
d_call: .; clone_size: .; j_call: TRBJ1-3; v_call: TRBV6-5; cdr3_length: 16; cdr3_nt: TGTGCCAGCAGTTACGGAGGCAGTCTCTCTGGAAACACCATATATTTT; cdr3_aa: CASSYGGSLSGNTIYF
d_call: .; clone_size: .; j_call: TRBJ2-4; v_call: TRBV28; cdr3_length: 16; cdr3_nt: TGTGCCAGCAGTTTTCTGGGCACGATAGCCAAAAACATTCAGTACTTC; cdr3_aa: CASSFLGTIAKNIQYF
d_call: .; clone_size: .; j_call: TRBJ1-5; v_call: TRBV6-1; cdr3_length: 13; cdr3_nt: TGTGCCAGCAGTGGGAGTAACAATCAGCCCCAGCATTTT; cdr3_aa: CASSGSNNQPQHF
d_call: TRBD2; clone_size: .; j_call: TRBJ2-1; v_call: TRBV4-1; cdr3_length: 15; cdr3_nt: TGCGCCAGCAGCCAAGACCAGCGGGGGTACAATGAGCAGTTCTTC; cdr3_aa: CASSQDQRGYNEQFF
d_call: .; clone_size: .; j_call: TRBJ2-3; v_call: TRBV7-8; cdr3_length: 15; cdr3_nt: TGTGCCAGCAGCATAATGACAGGCGGCACAGATACGCAGTATTTT; cdr3_aa: CASSIMTGGTDTQYF
d_call: TRBD1; clone_size: .; j_call: TRBJ1-4; v_call: TRBV29-1; cdr3_length: 13; cdr3_nt: TGCAGCGCCCGACAGGGAGCTAATGAAAAACTGTTTTTT; cdr3_aa: CSARQGANEKLFF
d_call: .; clone_size: few; j_call: TRBJ2-7; v_call: TRBV6-5; cdr3_length: 14; cdr3_nt: TGTGCCAGCAGCCTCTCAGGGGCAGCCTACGAGCAGTACTTC; cdr3_aa: CASSLSGAAYEQYF
d_call: TRBD2; clone_size: .; j_call: TRBJ2-3; v_call: TRBV18; cdr3_length: 17; cdr3_nt: TGTGCCAGCTCACCGGTGCGGGGGGGCGCGAGTACAGATACGCAGTATTTT; cdr3_aa: CASSPVRGGASTDTQYF
d_call: .; clone_size: few; j_call: TRBJ1-1; v_call: TRBV12-1; cdr3_length: 15; cdr3_nt: TGTGCCAGCAGCGGGCGGACAGGGCGGGGAACTGAAGCTTTCTTT; cdr3_aa: CASSGRTGRGTEAFF
d_call: .; clone_size: .; j_call: TRBJ1-2; v_call: TRBV7-2; cdr3_length: 14; cdr3_nt: TGTGCCAGCAGGCGGGACCTAGGGGATCTTGGCTACACCTTC; cdr3_aa: CASRRDLGDLGYTF
d_call: TRBD1; clone_size: few; j_call: TRBJ2-7; v_call: TRBV28; cdr3_length: 13; cdr3_nt: TGTGCCAGCAAACCGGGACAGGGAAACGAGCAGTACTTC; cdr3_aa: CASKPGQGNEQYF
d_call: TRBD2; clone_size: .; j_call: TRBJ2-1; v_call: TRBV5-1; cdr3_length: 15; cdr3_nt: TGCGCCAGCAGCTGGAACGTAGCGGGGGACAATGAGCAGTTCTTC; cdr3_aa: CASSWNVAGDNEQFF
d_call: .; clone_size: .; j_call: TRBJ1-6; v_call: TRBV6-5; cdr3_length: 12; cdr3_nt: TGTGCCAGCAGTTACTCGCCGGGAACCCTCCACTTT; cdr3_aa: CASSYSPGTLHF
d_call: .; clone_size: .; j_call: TRBJ1-4; v_call: TRBV29-1; cdr3_length: 14; cdr3_nt: TGCAGCGTTGAAAACCGGGGTCCTGGGGAAAAACTGTTTTTT; cdr3_aa: CSVENRGPGEKLFF
d_call: .; clone_size: .; j_call: TRBJ1-5; v_call: TRBV6-5; cdr3_length: 14; cdr3_nt: TGTGCCAGCAGTTACCGAGGGGTGAATCAGCCCCAGCATTTT; cdr3_aa: CASSYRGVNQPQHF
d_call: .; clone_size: .; j_call: TRBJ1-1; v_call: TRBV19; cdr3_length: 14; cdr3_nt: TGTGCCAGTAGTATAGACATGCGTGGGACTGAAGCTTTCTTT; cdr3_aa: CASSIDMRGTEAFF
d_call: .; clone_size: .; j_call: TRBJ2-7; v_call: TRBV10-2; cdr3_length: 13; cdr3_nt: TGCGCCAGCACCCCGACTAGCTCCTACGAGCAGTACTTC; cdr3_aa: CASTPTSSYEQYF
d_call: .; clone_size: once; j_call: TRBJ2-2; v_call: TRBV27; cdr3_length: 15; cdr3_nt: TGTGCCAGCAGTTTTACCAGGGGGGACACCGGGGAGCTGTTTTTT; cdr3_aa: CASSFTRGDTGELFF
d_call: .; clone_size: once; j_call: TRBJ1-2; v_call: TRBV30; cdr3_length: 13; cdr3_nt: TGTGCCTGGAGTCCCACCGGGGAGTATGGCTACACCTTC; cdr3_aa: CAWSPTGEYGYTF
d_call: .; clone_size: few; j_call: TRBJ2-2; v_call: TRBV7-6; cdr3_length: 13; cdr3_nt: TGTGCCACCTCACCTGGGAGCACCGGGGAGCTGTTTTTT; cdr3_aa: CATSPGSTGELFF
d_call: .; clone_size: .; j_call: TRBJ1-1; v_call: TRBV5-3; cdr3_length: 14; cdr3_nt: TGTGCCAGCAGCTTGGCCATGTCAGGGGTAAAAGCTTTCTTT; cdr3_aa: CASSLAMSGVKAFF
d_call: .; clone_size: medium-sized; j_call: TRBJ2-7; v_call: TRBV4-3; cdr3_length: 16; cdr3_nt: TGCGCCAGCAGCCAAGATTCGACAGGGACTTGGCGTGAGCAGTACTTC; cdr3_aa: CASSQDSTGTWREQYF
d_call: .; clone_size: .; j_call: TRBJ1-1; v_call: TRBV27; cdr3_length: 12; cdr3_nt: TGTGCCAGCAGTGCGGGGGCGACTGAAGCTTTCTTT; cdr3_aa: CASSAGATEAFF
d_call: TRBD2; clone_size: .; j_call: TRBJ2-2; v_call: TRBV11-2; cdr3_length: 16; cdr3_nt: TGTGCCAGCAGCTTGGAGCGGGGGCGGACCACCGGGGAGCTGTTTTTT; cdr3_aa: CASSLERGRTTGELFF
d_call: .; clone_size: few; j_call: TRBJ1-1; v_call: TRBV18; cdr3_length: 13; cdr3_nt: TGTGCCAGCTCACCAGGACTCAACACTGAAGCTTTCTTT; cdr3_aa: CASSPGLNTEAFF
d_call: TRBD1; clone_size: .; j_call: TRBJ1-2; v_call: TRBV27; cdr3_length: 14; cdr3_nt: TGTGCCAGCACCCAGACAGGGGGCGCATATGGCTACACCTTC; cdr3_aa: CASTQTGGAYGYTF
d_call: .; clone_size: .; j_call: TRBJ1-1; v_call: TRBV30; cdr3_length: 13; cdr3_nt: TGTGCCTGGAGAGGCAGGGGATACGGTGAAGCTTTCTTT; cdr3_aa: CAWRGRGYGEAFF
d_call: .; clone_size: few; j_call: TRBJ1-1; v_call: TRBV6-5; cdr3_length: 14; cdr3_nt: TGTGCCAGCAGATTACTGGGGGGCTACACTGAAGCTTTCTTT; cdr3_aa: CASRLLGGYTEAFF
d_call: .; clone_size: few; j_call: TRBJ1-5; v_call: TRBV10-1; cdr3_length: 13; cdr3_nt: TGCGCCAGCAGTGAAGCCCGTAATCAGCCCCAGCATTTT; cdr3_aa: CASSEARNQPQHF
d_call: .; clone_size: few; j_call: TRBJ1-2; v_call: TRBV5-6; cdr3_length: 12; cdr3_nt: TGTGCCAGCAGCTTGCCTGAATCGAGCTACACCTTC; cdr3_aa: CASSLPESSYTF
d_call: .; clone_size: .; j_call: TRBJ1-3; v_call: TRBV6-1; cdr3_length: 12; cdr3_nt: TGTGCCAGCAGCTCTCAGGGAAACACCATATATTTT; cdr3_aa: CASSSQGNTIYF
d_call: TRBD1; clone_size: few; j_call: TRBJ1-2; v_call: TRBV27; cdr3_length: 12; cdr3_nt: TGTGCCAGCAGTGACAGGGGATATGGCTACACCTTC; cdr3_aa: CASSDRGYGYTF
d_call: .; clone_size: .; j_call: TRBJ2-1; v_call: TRBV6-5; cdr3_length: 14; cdr3_nt: TGTGCCAGCAGTTACTTGGGGAACTACAATGAGCAGTTCTTC; cdr3_aa: CASSYLGNYNEQFF
d_call: TRBD2; clone_size: .; j_call: TRBJ2-7; v_call: TRBV7-8; cdr3_length: 14; cdr3_nt: TGTGCCAGCAGCTTAGGGGACTACTCCTACGAGCAGTACTTC; cdr3_aa: CASSLGDYSYEQYF
d_call: TRBD1; clone_size: .; j_call: TRBJ2-7; v_call: TRBV19; cdr3_length: 15; cdr3_nt: TGTGCCAGTAGCCTAACGGGACAGTCTTCCTACGAGCAGTACTTC; cdr3_aa: CASSLTGQSSYEQYF
d_call: .; clone_size: .; j_call: TRBJ2-2; v_call: TRBV28; cdr3_length: 12; cdr3_nt: TGTGCCAGCAGTTTTTACACCGGGGAGCTGTTTTTT; cdr3_aa: CASSFYTGELFF
d_call: TRBD1; clone_size: .; j_call: TRBJ1-2; v_call: TRBV29-1; cdr3_length: 14; cdr3_nt: TGCAGCGTCGTCCCGGGACAGTTAGACTCTGGCTACACCTTC; cdr3_aa: CSVVPGQLDSGYTF
d_call: .; clone_size: .; j_call: TRBJ2-7; v_call: TRBV18; cdr3_length: 13; cdr3_nt: TGTGCCAGCTCACCAGCAACGTCCTACGAGCAGTACTTC; cdr3_aa: CASSPATSYEQYF
d_call: .; clone_size: few; j_call: TRBJ1-1; v_call: TRBV7-2; cdr3_length: 14; cdr3_nt: TGTGCCAGCAGCTACCGGGAGGAGAACACTGAAGCTTTCTTT; cdr3_aa: CASSYREENTEAFF
d_call: .; clone_size: .; j_call: TRBJ2-1; v_call: TRBV30; cdr3_length: 14; cdr3_nt: TGTGCCTGGCAGCCCCGGGGGAGATACAATGAGCAGTTCTTC; cdr3_aa: CAWQPRGRYNEQFF
d_call: .; clone_size: .; j_call: TRBJ1-1; v_call: TRBV15; cdr3_length: 13; cdr3_nt: TGTGCCACCAGCAGAGAACCTAACACTGAAGCTTTCTTT; cdr3_aa: CATSREPNTEAFF